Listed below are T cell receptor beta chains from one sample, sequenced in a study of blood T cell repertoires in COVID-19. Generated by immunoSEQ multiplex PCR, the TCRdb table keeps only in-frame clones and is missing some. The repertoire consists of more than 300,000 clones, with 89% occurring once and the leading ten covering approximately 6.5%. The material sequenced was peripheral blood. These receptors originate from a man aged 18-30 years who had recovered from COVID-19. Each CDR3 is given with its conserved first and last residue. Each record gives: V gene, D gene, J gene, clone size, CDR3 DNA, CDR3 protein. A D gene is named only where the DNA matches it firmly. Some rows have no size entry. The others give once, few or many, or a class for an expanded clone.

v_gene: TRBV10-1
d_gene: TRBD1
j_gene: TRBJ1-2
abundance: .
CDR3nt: TGCGCCAGCAGTGAGTCGTACGTTGGGACAGAGACTCCGCTTAACTATGGCTACACCTTC
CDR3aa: CASSESYVGTETPLNYGYTF

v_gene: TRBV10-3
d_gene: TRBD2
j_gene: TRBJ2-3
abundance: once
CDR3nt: TGTGCCATCAGTGAGCTAGCGGGCGGGACAGATACGCAGTATTTT
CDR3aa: CAISELAGGTDTQYF

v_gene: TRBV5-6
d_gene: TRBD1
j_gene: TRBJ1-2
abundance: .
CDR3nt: TGTGCCAGCAGCTCCCGGGACAGCTATGGCTACACCTTC
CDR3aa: CASSSRDSYGYTF

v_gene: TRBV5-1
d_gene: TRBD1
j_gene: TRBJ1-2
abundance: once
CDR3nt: TGCGCCAGCAGCTCGGACAGGGCTGGTAATGGCTACACCTTC
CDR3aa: CASSSDRAGNGYTF

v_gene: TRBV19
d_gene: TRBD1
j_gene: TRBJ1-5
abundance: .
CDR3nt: TGTGCCAGTAGCCAATTGGACAGGGACTATCAGCCCCAGCATTTT
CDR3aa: CASSQLDRDYQPQHF

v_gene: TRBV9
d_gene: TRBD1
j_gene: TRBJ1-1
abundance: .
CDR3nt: TGTGCCAGCACCCGGGACAGCACTGAAGCTTTCTTT
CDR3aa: CASTRDSTEAFF

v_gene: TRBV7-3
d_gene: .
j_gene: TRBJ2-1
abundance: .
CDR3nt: TGTGCCAGCAGCTTAAATCTGGGGCAGGGCGTAGCTTTCTTC
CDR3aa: CASSLNLGQGVAFF

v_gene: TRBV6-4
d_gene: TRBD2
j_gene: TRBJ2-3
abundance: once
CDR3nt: TGTGCCAGCAGTCCACTAGCGGGGACGGCCGATACGCAGTATTTT
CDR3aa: CASSPLAGTADTQYF

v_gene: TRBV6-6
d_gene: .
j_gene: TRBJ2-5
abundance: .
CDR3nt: TGTGCCAGCAGTTTACCTCGGGACACTTACCAAGAGACCCAGTACTTC
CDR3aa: CASSLPRDTYQETQYF

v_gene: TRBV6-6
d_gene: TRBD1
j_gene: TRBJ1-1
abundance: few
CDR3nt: TGTGCCAGCAGCTTGGGACAGTTGAACACTGAAGCTTTCTTT
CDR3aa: CASSLGQLNTEAFF

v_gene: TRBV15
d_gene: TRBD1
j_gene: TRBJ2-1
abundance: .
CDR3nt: TGTGCCACCAGCAGCCATCCCCGGGACAGCTTATACAATGAGCAGTTCTTC
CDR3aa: CATSSHPRDSLYNEQFF

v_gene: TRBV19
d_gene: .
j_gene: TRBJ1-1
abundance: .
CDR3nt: TGTGCCAGTAGTAGGAACAGAGAAGCTTTCTTT
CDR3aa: CASSRNREAFF

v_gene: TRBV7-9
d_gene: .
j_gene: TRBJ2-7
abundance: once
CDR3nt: TGTGCCAGCAGCTTAGCTTTGGGTCAGCGAGCCTCCGAGCAGTACTTC
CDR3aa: CASSLALGQRASEQYF

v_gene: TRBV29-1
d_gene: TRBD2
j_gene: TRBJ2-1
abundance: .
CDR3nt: TGCAGCGTTGAGGGGCGGGAGGCGGGTGAGCAGTTCTTC
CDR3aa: CSVEGREAGEQFF

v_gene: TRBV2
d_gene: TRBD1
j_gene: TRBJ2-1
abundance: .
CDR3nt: TGTGCCAGCAGTCAGGACAGGGACAATGAGCAGTTCTTC
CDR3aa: CASSQDRDNEQFF

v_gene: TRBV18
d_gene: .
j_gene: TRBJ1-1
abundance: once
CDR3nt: TGTGCCAGCTCACCCGGGATAGGGGGCACTGAAGCTTTCTTT
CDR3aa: CASSPGIGGTEAFF

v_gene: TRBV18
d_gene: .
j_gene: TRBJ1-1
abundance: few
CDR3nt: TGTGCCAGCTCACGACAAGGTCAGGAAGCTTTCTTT
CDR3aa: CASSRQGQEAFF

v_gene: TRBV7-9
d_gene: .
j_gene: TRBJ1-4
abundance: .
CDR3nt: TGTGCCAGCAGCTTTCCCCTTTCAACTAATGAAAAACTGTTTTTT
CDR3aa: CASSFPLSTNEKLFF

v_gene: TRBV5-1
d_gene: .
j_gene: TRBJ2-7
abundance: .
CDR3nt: TGCGCCAGCAGCTTAGAATGGGCACAGGGCTACGAGCAGTACTTC
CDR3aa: CASSLEWAQGYEQYF

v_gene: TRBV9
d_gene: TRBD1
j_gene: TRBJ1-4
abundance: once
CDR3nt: TGTGCCAGCAGCGTCGGACAGGGTTTGGATGAAAAACTGTTTTTT
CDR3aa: CASSVGQGLDEKLFF

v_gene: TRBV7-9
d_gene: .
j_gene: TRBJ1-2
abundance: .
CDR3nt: TGTGCCAGCAGCTCTGTCGTTAACTATGGCTACACCTTC
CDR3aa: CASSSVVNYGYTF

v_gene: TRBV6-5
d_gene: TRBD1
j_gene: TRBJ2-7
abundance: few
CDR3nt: TGTGCCAGCAGTCTACGGTACAGGGGCTACGAGCAGTACTTC
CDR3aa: CASSLRYRGYEQYF

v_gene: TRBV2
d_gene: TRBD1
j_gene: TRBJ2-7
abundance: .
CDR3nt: TGTGCCAGCAGGGGGGACAGCAGGTCGGTTCACGAGCAGTACTTC
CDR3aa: CASRGDSRSVHEQYF

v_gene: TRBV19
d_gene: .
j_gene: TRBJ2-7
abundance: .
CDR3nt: TGTGCCAGTAGTACGGGGGAAGTGAGTTACGAGCAGTACTTC
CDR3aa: CASSTGEVSYEQYF

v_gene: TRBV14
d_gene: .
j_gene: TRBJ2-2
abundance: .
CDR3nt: TGTGCCAGCAGCCCAGACTATGGGGAGCTGTTTTTT
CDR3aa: CASSPDYGELFF

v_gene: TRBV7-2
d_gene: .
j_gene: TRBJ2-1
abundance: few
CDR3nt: TGTGCCAGCAGCTTAGGCCTCAGGGTAAACAATGAGCAGTTCTTC
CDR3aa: CASSLGLRVNNEQFF

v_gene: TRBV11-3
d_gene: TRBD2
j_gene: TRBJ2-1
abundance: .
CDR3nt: TGTGCCAGCAGCGCCCGACTAGCGGGGGCCCTAGGAGGGGATGAGCAGTTCTTC
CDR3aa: CASSARLAGALGGDEQFF

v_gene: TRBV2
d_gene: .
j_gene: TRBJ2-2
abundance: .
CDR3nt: TGTGCCAGCAACTCGATGAACACCGGGGAGCTGTTTTTT
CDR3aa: CASNSMNTGELFF

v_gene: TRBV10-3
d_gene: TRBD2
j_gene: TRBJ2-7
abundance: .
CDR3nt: TGTGCCATCAGTAGACTAGCGCCGACCTACGAGCAGTACTTC
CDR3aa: CAISRLAPTYEQYF

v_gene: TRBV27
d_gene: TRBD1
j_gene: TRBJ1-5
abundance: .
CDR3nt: TGTGCCAGCAGTTTCGGACAGGGCAATCAGCCCCAGCATTTT
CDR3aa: CASSFGQGNQPQHF

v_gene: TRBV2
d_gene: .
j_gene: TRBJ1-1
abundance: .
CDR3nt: TGTGCCAGCAGCAAAGACACAGGGAACACTGAAGCTTTCTTT
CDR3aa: CASSKDTGNTEAFF

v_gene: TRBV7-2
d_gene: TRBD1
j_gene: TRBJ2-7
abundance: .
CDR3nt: TGTGCCAGCAGACGACAGGGAGTTGGCACCTACGAGCAGTACTTC
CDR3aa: CASRRQGVGTYEQYF

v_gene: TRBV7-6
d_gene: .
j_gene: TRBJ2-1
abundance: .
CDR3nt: TGTGCCAGCAGCTTAGCGCGATACAATGAGCAGTTCTTC
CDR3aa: CASSLARYNEQFF

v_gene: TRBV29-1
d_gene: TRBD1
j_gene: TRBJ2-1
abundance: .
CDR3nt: TGCAGCGTCGCTTCGGGACAGTGGCCTTACAATGAGCAGTTCTTC
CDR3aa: CSVASGQWPYNEQFF

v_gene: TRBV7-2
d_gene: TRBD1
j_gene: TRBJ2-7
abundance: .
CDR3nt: TGTGCCAGCAGCAAAAGAAGTGTTTGGGACAGGGTCTCCTACGAGCAGTACTTC
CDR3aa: CASSKRSVWDRVSYEQYF

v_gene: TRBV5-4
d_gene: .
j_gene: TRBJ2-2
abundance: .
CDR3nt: TGTGCCAGCAGCTCCGGGGGTCGGGTCACCGGGGAGCTGTTTTTT
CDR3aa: CASSSGGRVTGELFF

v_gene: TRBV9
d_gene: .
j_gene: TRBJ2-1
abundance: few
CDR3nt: TGTGCCAGCAGCGTAGGAATAGTGTCCTACAATGAGCAGTTCTTC
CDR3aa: CASSVGIVSYNEQFF

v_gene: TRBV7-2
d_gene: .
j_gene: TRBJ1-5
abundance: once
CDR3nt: TGTGCCAGCAGCTTAGTAGAGGGTCAGCCCCAGCATTTT
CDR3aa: CASSLVEGQPQHF

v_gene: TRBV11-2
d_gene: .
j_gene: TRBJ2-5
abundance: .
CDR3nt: TGTGCCAGCAGCTTAGGCGGGACTGTCCAAGAGACCCAGTACTTC
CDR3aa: CASSLGGTVQETQYF

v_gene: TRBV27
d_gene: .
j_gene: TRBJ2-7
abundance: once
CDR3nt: TGTGCCAGCAGTTTTACAGGGAATGCCTACGAGCAGTACTTC
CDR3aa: CASSFTGNAYEQYF

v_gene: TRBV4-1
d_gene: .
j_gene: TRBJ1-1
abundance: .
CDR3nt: TGCGCCAGCAGCCCTGGTTCCGGGGGGTCTGAAGCTTTCTTT
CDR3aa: CASSPGSGGSEAFF

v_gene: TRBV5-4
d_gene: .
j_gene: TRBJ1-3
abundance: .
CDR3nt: TGTGCCAGCAGCCTGGCTGCCCCAGGGGCTGGAAACACCATATATTTT
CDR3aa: CASSLAAPGAGNTIYF

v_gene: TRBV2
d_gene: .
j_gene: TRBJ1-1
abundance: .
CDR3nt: TGTGCCTCCCAGGGGCTGATCATGAACACTGAAGCTTTCTTT
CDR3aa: CASQGLIMNTEAFF